One T cell receptor (beta chain) is described in this entry. This sample was taken from a study of blood T cell repertoires in COVID-19. Study background: Sites across the United States, Italy and Spain contributed samples from acute and convalescent COVID-19. Sample material is recorded as cDNA or gDNA derived from T cells, B-cell-depleted T cells, or PBMCs.

In the original analysis: Reference gene primers were amplified, and this amplification served to estimate nucleated cell counts. Assay: immunoSEQ multiplex PCR; the TCRdb copy retains only in-frame clones and omits some. The DNA was the basis for D and trimming; V, J and clone size are from that table. The repertoire holds roughly 200,000 clones, roughly 80% seen once, with less than 15% in the top ten. The CDR3 spans 15 residues. Trimming at V came to 1 base and at J to 2 bases, leaving 4 bases not matched to a gene. Germline CDR1 SGHAT, CDR2 FQNNGV. The clonotype originates from a man over 45 who had recovered from COVID-19. The V gene is TRBV11-2, the J gene TRBJ2-7; 8 bases align to TRBD2. The sample consisted of peripheral blood. The CDR3 DNA sequence: TGTGCCAGCAGCTTAGGATTAGCGGGGACCTACGAGCAGTACTTC. Its translation is CASSLGLAGTYEQYF.